The 23 T cell receptor beta chains presented below share a single source sample, sequenced in a study of siplizumab effects on memory and regulatory T cells. Measured with immunoSEQ multiplex PCR; TCRdb has only the in-frame clones, and not every one. Of tens of thousands of clones listed, more than 85% are singletons. The specimen was CD8+ T cells sorted from blood. These receptors were collected from a human donor in good health.

The genes are TRBV7-6 and TRBJ2-2; D gene ambiguous. The CDR3 sequence is 16 residues long. Germline-derived CDR1 and CDR2 are SGHVS and FNYEAQ. The V gene lost 3 bases and the J gene lost 3 bases, with 14 bases spanning the gap. The CDR3 DNA reads TGTGCCAGCAGCTTGTCGACCGGGCCTCACACCGGGGAGCTGTTTTTT. As protein: CASSLSTGPHTGELFF.

J is TRBJ2-7 and V is TRBV27; tentatively, D is TRBD1 (6 bases). Trimming removed 5 bases at V and 3 bases at J, with 14 bases between. The CDR3 has 14 residues. Germline V gives CDR1 MNHEY, CDR2 SMNVEV (reference sequence). CDR3 protein: CASSPGQTLYEQYF. CDR3 nucleotides: TGTGCCAGCAGTCCCGGACAGACGCTCTACGAGCAGTACTTC.

This rearrangement joins TRBV11-1 to TRBJ2-7, with D maybe TRBD1 (6 bases). The CDR3 spans 13 residues. CDR1 SGHAT and CDR2 FQDESV come from the germline V gene (reference sequence). V lost 4 bases to trimming and J lost 4 bases, with 11 bases between them. Here the CDR3 reads CASSSGVAYEQYF. In nucleotides, the CDR3 is TGTGCCAGCAGCTCAGGGGTAGCGTACGAGCAGTACTTC.

The chain links TRBV9 to TRBJ1-2; D uncertain. Trimming took 6 bases from V and 2 from J, leaving 8 bases between them. Looked up from germline, CDR1 is SGDLS and CDR2 is YYNGEE. This CDR3 has 12 residues. The DNA for the CDR3 is TGTGCCAGCACGGACGGGAACTATGGCTACACCTTC. Translation: CASTDGNYGYTF.

The V gene is TRBV27, the J gene TRBJ1-1; TRBD1 is a possible D gene (5 bases). The V end was cut by 7 bases, the J end by 8 bases, with 14 bases between. CDR3 length: 12 amino acids. In germline, CDR1 is MNHEY, CDR2 SMNVEV (reference sequence). This chain's CDR3 is CASTAPQGEAFF. As DNA, the CDR3 is TGTGCCAGCACCGCACCTCAGGGAGAAGCTTTCTTT.

This clone has only one observation. V usage is TRBV9 and J usage is TRBJ2-7, with 9 bases lining up with TRBD1. This CDR3 comprises 18 residues. V gave up 3 bases and J gave up 2 bases; unmatched junction bases: 15. Germline V gene data show CDR1 as SGDLS and CDR2 as YYNGEE. The CDR3 DNA reads TGTGCCAGCAGCGCCGGGCGGGACAGGGACCGAAACCCCTACGAGCAGTACTTC. Protein: CASSAGRDRDRNPYEQYF.

The V and J genes are TRBV7-9 and TRBJ2-7; 7 bases are shared with TRBD1. Trimming took 5 bases from V and 5 from J; bases not matched to a gene: 12. The V gene's germline CDR1 is SEHNR and CDR2 FQNEAQ (reference sequence). The CDR3 extends over 15 amino acids. The CDR3 nucleotides are TGTGCCAGCAGCCCCCGGAGACAGGGATGGGACGAGCAGTACTTC. It codes for CASSPRRQGWDEQYF.

V and J are TRBV11-3 and TRBJ1-3; no clear D. The germline gives CDR1 SGHNT, CDR2 YENEEA. The V end was cut by 3 bases, the J end by 2 bases, with 5 bases between. The CDR3 contains 13 residues. CDR3 in DNA: TGTGCCAGCAGCTTCAACCCTGGAAACACCATATATTTT. The encoded protein is CASSFNPGNTIYF.

The genes are TRBV27 and TRBJ2-7, with TRBD2 matching over 10 bases. The trim removed 3 bases at V and 2 bases at J, leaving 4 bases unmatched. CDR1 is MNHEY and CDR2 is SMNVEV in the germline V gene (reference sequence). The CDR3 length is 15 residues. CDR3 nucleotides: TGTGCCAGCAGTTTCGGGCTAGCGGGAGCCTACGAGCAGTACTTC. This sequence encodes CASSFGLAGAYEQYF.

V gene TRBV4-3 combines with J gene TRBJ2-7; no reliable D call. Germline CDR1 LGHNA, CDR2 YSLEER. The CDR3 sequence is 15 residues long. V dropped 1 base and J dropped 0 bases, with 10 bases sitting between them. The CDR3 DNA follows: TGCGCCAGCAGCCAAGCTGATGTGAGCTCCTACGAGCAGTACTTC. Residues: CASSQADVSSYEQYF.

The chain combines TRBV5-8 with TRBJ1-1; D possibly corresponds to TRBD1 (5 bases). Germline V gene sequence: CDR1 SGHTS, CDR2 YDEGEE. The CDR3 runs to 15 residues. The germline V and J ends were trimmed by 3 bases and 2 bases, with 14 bases remaining between them. The CDR3 protein is CASSSLVGPNTEAFF. CDR3 bases: TGTGCCAGCAGCTCCCTGGTGGGGCCTAACACTGAAGCTTTCTTT.

This chain connects TRBV6-6 to TRBJ1-1, with D possibly being TRBD1 (5 bases). The germline V gene encodes CDR1 MNHNY and CDR2 SVGAGI (reference sequence). This CDR3 has 12 amino acids. V lost 7 bases and J 6 bases, leaving 12 bases between the germline ends. The CDR3 sequence is CASTGQAAEAFF. CDR3 in DNA: TGTGCCAGCACCGGACAAGCCGCTGAAGCTTTCTTT.

The CDR3 nucleotides are TGTGCCAGCAGTCCCAAGGGGGACAGAAGGTGGGACACTGAAGCTTTCTTT. It specifies CASSPKGDRRWDTEAFF. The chain is built from TRBV27 and TRBJ1-1; TRBD1 matches 7 bases. This CDR3 spans 17 amino acids. The V gene's germline CDR1 is MNHEY and CDR2 SMNVEV (reference sequence). V shed 5 bases, J shed 3 bases, and the junction held 15 bases outside the gene matches.

The chain links TRBV11-2 to TRBJ1-2; D is undetermined. The CDR3 has 13 residues. Germline values: CDR1 SGHAT, CDR2 FQNNGV. Trimming took off 0 bases at V and 7 bases at J, with 9 bases between the two ends. DNA for the CDR3: TGTGCCAGCAGCTTAGATCGGCGGGGTGGCTACACCTTC. This gives the protein CASSLDRRGGYTF.

This sequence joins TRBV7-3 and TRBJ1-1; 12 positions match TRBD1. The germline gives CDR1 SGHTA, CDR2 FQGTGA. Unmatched junction bases numbered 11, after V lost 5 bases and J lost 4 bases. This CDR3 has 17 residues. In DNA, the CDR3 is TGTGCCAGCAGCGGACCCCCGGGACAGGGGGCGCCCACTGAAGCTTTCTTT. Its translation is CASSGPPGQGAPTEAFF.

The chain joins TRBV5-1 to TRBJ2-3; perhaps TRBD2 as D (6 bases). Trimming removed 1 base from V and 4 bases from J, with 13 bases in between. This CDR3 comprises 15 residues. The germline gives CDR1 SGHRS, CDR2 YFSETQ. The CDR3 DNA follows: TGCGCCAGCAGCTTGAGTGCCGGAGGGGCAGATACGCAGTATTTT. Translating it yields CASSLSAGGADTQYF.

The chain recombines TRBV25-1 with TRBJ2-1; D is possibly TRBD1 or TRBD2 (5 bases each). Trimming removed 5 bases at V and 4 bases at J, with 9 bases between. Germline CDR1 MGHDK, CDR2 SYGVNS. The CDR3 contains 13 residues. This CDR3 is CASSLGAYNEQFF. The CDR3 DNA reads as TGTGCCAGCAGTCTCGGGGCATACAATGAGCAGTTCTTC.

This clone showed up just a few times. This chain joins TRBV4-1 and TRBJ1-1, with D possibly matching TRBD1 (5 bases). The V end lost 0 bases, the J end lost 1 base, and 6 bases lay between the germline ends. Germline V lookup: CDR1 MGHRA, CDR2 YSYEKL. This CDR3 spans 14 amino acids. The CDR3 loop is CASSQDGANTEAFF. The CDR3 region has the DNA TGCGCCAGCAGCCAAGATGGGGCGAACACTGAAGCTTTCTTT.

The chain is built from TRBV11-3 and TRBJ2-1; tentatively, D is TRBD1 (5 bases). The V end lost 5 bases, the J end lost 6 bases, and 11 bases lay between the germline ends. The CDR3 is 13 residues long. Germline V lookup: CDR1 SGHNT, CDR2 YENEEA. The CDR3 loop is CASSPRTSNEQFF. CDR3 DNA sequence: TGTGCCAGCAGCCCTCGGACAAGCAATGAGCAGTTCTTC.

The genes are TRBV5-4 and TRBJ1-1; possibly TRBD1 for D (5 bases). V was trimmed by 3 bases and J by 2 bases, leaving 20 bases between them. Germline V gene data show CDR1 as SGHNT and CDR2 as YYREEE (reference sequence). The CDR3 covers 17 residues. CDR3 sequence (DNA): TGTGCCAGCAGCTCGCCAGGACAACTCCCAGACAACACTGAAGCTTTCTTT. Translating it yields CASSSPGQLPDNTEAFF.

This sequence joins TRBV11-3 and TRBJ2-3; D not resolved. With 1 base removed from V and 6 bases from J, the gap between germline ends came to 5 bases. This CDR3 comprises 12 residues. The germline V gene encodes CDR1 SGHNT and CDR2 YENEEA. The CDR3 DNA sequence: TGTGCCAGCAGCTTAGGAGCGGATACGCAGTATTTT. Residues: CASSLGADTQYF.

V is TRBV9 and J is TRBJ2-6, with 8 bases aligning to TRBD1. V gave up 4 bases and J gave up 0 bases; unmatched junction bases: 3. There are 16 residues in the CDR3. Germline V gene data show CDR1 as SGDLS and CDR2 as YYNGEE. The CDR3 protein is CASSTTGGSGANVLTF. The CDR3 DNA reads TGTGCCAGCAGCACAACAGGGGGCTCTGGGGCCAACGTCCTGACTTTC.

The CDR3 bases are TGCGCCAGCAGCCAAGGGCGGGGCGATCAGCCCCAGCATTTT. Translating it yields CASSQGRGDQPQHF. This chain uses TRBV4-1 with TRBJ1-5; D may be TRBD1 (5 bases). The V end lost 1 base, the J end lost 5 bases, and 9 bases lay between the germline ends. Germline values: CDR1 MGHRA, CDR2 YSYEKL. This CDR3 spans 14 amino acids.